This passage covers 15 T cell receptor beta chains from one sample sequenced in a study of primary melanoma T cells and metastatic recurrence (dated by TCRdb to about 2020). Library preparation was by the immunoSEQ multiplex PCR assay. Not all clones reach the TCRdb copy of this immuneACCESS table, which keeps in-frame sequences only. Checked studies attribute under half of the gap to unresolved V genes and leave the rest unexplained. Present in this sample are around 790 clones, around four fifths of which were seen just once. 42% of the sample is in the top ten clones. The sequencing input was melanoma tumor tissue. The receptors shown here come from a human donor with melanoma.

This chain connects TRBV19 to TRBJ2-7, with TRBD1 matching 8 bases. Germline CDR1 and CDR2: LNHDA and SQIVND (reference sequence). The CDR3 loop spans 15 amino acids. With 5 bases clipped from V and 3 bases from J, the junction kept 9 bases outside the gene matches. In DNA, the CDR3 is TGTGCCAGTAGTCATCCGGGACAGGCAATCTACGAGCAGTACGTC. Translating gives CASSHPGQAIYEQYV.

This rearrangement joins TRBV7-1 to TRBJ2-5; D is possibly TRBD2 (5 bases). TRBV7-1 falls under the ORF class, with uncertain function. The CDR3 runs 17 residues. Trimming shortened V by 4 bases and J by 0 bases, and 18 bases separated the two germline ends. CDR3 DNA sequence: TGTGCCAGCAGCTTACCTTCAAGGGAGAGGTACCAAGAGACCCAGTACTTC. Its translation: CASSLPSRERYQETQYF.

V usage is TRBV29-1 and J usage is TRBJ2-3, with D perhaps assigned TRBD1 or TRBD2 (5 bases each). The V gene's germline CDR1 is SQVTM and CDR2 ANQGSEA. The CDR3 extends over 15 amino acids. V shed 5 bases and J shed 5 bases, with 20 bases lying between them. Written as DNA, the CDR3 is TGCAGCGTTTCCGGGACCCCTTTTGCGCAAGATACGCAGTATTTT. The encoded protein is CSVSGTPFAQDTQYF.

This clone has a single count. The rearrangement links TRBV7-1 to TRBJ2-5, with 7 bases aligning to TRBD2. TRBV7-1 is an ORF; its function is uncertain. This CDR3 has 13 amino acids. The junction had 5 bases not matched to a gene; V was cut back by 5 bases and J by 5 bases. This CDR3 reads CASSIRDYETQYF. CDR3 bases: TGTGCCAGCAGCATACGGGACTACGAGACCCAGTACTTC.

This clone was recorded a few times. The chain uses TRBV23-1 and TRBJ1-5, with D possibly being TRBD1 (5 bases). TRBV23-1 has ORF status, its function being uncertain. The ends were cut back, 6 bases at V and 1 base at J, with 22 bases in the middle. This CDR3 region has 18 residues. The CDR3: CASSQSPGDQGSNQPQHF. The CDR3 region has the DNA TGCGCCAGCAGCCAGAGCCCCGGGGACCAAGGGAGCAATCAGCCCCAGCATTTT.

This clone is large in the sample. The chain recombines TRBV12-5 with TRBJ2-3; 7 positions match TRBD1. The trim removed 9 bases at V and 4 bases at J, leaving 10 bases unmatched. Germline V gene lookup returns CDR1 LGHNT and CDR2 FRNRAP. The CDR3 is 14 amino acids. In DNA form, the CDR3 reads TGTGCTAGCCTCGACAGGGTTGGGGCAGATACGCAGTATTTT. This encodes CASLDRVGADTQYF. Together with reference TRBV12-5 and TRBJ2-3, the CDR3 gives the full variable domain: DARVTQTPRHKVTEMGQEVTMRCQPILGHNTVFWYRQTMMQGLELLAYFRNRAPLDDSGMPKDRFSAEMPDATLATLKIQPSEPRDSAVYFCASLDRVGADTQYFGPGTRLTVL.

The rearrangement links TRBV23-1 to TRBJ2-7; TRBD2 agrees at 8 bases. Being an ORF, TRBV23-1 has a function that is uncertain. After removal of 2 bases from V and 6 bases from J, the junction contained 9 bases not matched to a gene. The CDR3 has 15 amino acids. The CDR3 DNA reads as TGCGCCAGCAGTCAAGCTACTCGGGAGGGGTGCGAGCAGTACGTC. Residues: CASSQATREGCEQYV.

The genes are TRBV7-6 and TRBJ1-6; 8 nucleotides line up with TRBD1. The CDR3 sequence is 14 residues long. The ends lost 5 bases at V and 8 bases at J; junction bases unmatched: 5. Germline V gene sequence: CDR1 SGHVS, CDR2 FNYEAQ. CDR3 residues: CASSTQTGDSPLHF. The CDR3 nucleotides read TGTGCCAGCAGCACACAGACAGGGGATTCACCCCTCCACTTT.

The chain is built from TRBV19 and TRBJ2-5; 10 positions match TRBD1. The CDR3 spans 14 residues. Losses at the gene ends were 6 bases for V and 3 bases for J; bases not matched to a gene: 4. Germline CDR1 LNHDA, CDR2 SQIVND (reference sequence). DNA of the CDR3: TGTGCCAGTAGATCGACAGGGGGCAAAGAGACCCAGTACTTC. Translated, it gives CASRSTGGKETQYF.

This clone was found once. The chain is built from TRBV6-8 and TRBJ2-7; 7 nucleotides agree with TRBD1. The CDR3 contains 14 residues. In germline, CDR1 is MNHGY, CDR2 SAAAGT. V lost 5 bases and J lost 0; bases outside the gene matches: 4. CDR3 in amino acids: CASSPTGRSYEQYV. The DNA of the CDR3 is TGTGCCAGCAGTCCGACAGGGCGCTCCTACGAGCAGTACGTC.

This chain connects TRBV29-1 to TRBJ1-2; 8 nucleotides agree with TRBD1. Germline V gene data show CDR1 as SQVTM and CDR2 as ANQGSEA. J was trimmed by 6 bases and V by 7 bases; bases with no gene match: 7. The CDR3 sequence is 12 residues long. CDR3 region: CSALGQENGYTF. Here the CDR3 DNA reads TGCAGCGCGCTGGGACAGGAGAATGGCTACACCTTC.

This sequence joins TRBV6-8 and TRBJ1-2; possible D gene TRBD1, 5 bases. V was cut by 4 bases and J by 2 bases, with 17 bases left in between. This CDR3 has 16 residues. Germline CDR1 MNHGY, CDR2 SAAAGT. In DNA, the CDR3 is TGTGCCAGCAGTTCCCAGCCGACAGATAACAACTATGGCTACACCTTC. This gives the protein CASSSQPTDNNYGYTF.

This chain joins TRBV28 and TRBJ2-2; D is ambiguous. V lost 1 base and J lost 0, with 12 bases in between. The CDR3 covers 17 residues. Per germline, CDR1 MDHEN and CDR2 SYDVKM. The CDR3 sequence: CASSLFIGDPNTGELFF. The CDR3 bases are TGTGCCAGCAGTTTATTTATCGGAGATCCGAACACCGGGGAGCTGTTTTTT. Full variable domain (remainder filled in from reference TRBV28 and TRBJ2-2): DVKVTQSSRYLVKRTGEKVFLECVQDMDHENMFWYRQDPGLGLRLIYFSYDVKMKEKGDIPEGYSVSREKKERFSLILESASTNQTSMYLCASSLFIGDPNTGELFFGEGSRLTVL.

This chain uses TRBV7-8 with TRBJ2-3; either TRBD1 or TRBD2 may supply D (5 bases each). This CDR3 has 13 amino acids. Germline V gene data show CDR1 as SGHVS and CDR2 as FQNEAQ. The germline V and J ends were trimmed by 6 bases and 6 bases, with 13 bases remaining between them. CDR3 coding DNA: TGTGCCAGCAGTCCGGATTGGGGGGATACGCAGTATTTT. Translation: CASSPDWGDTQYF.

This chain links TRBV6-8 with TRBJ2-7; D possibly corresponds to TRBD1 (5 bases). The CDR3 contains 17 residues. Germline V gene data show CDR1 as MNHGY and CDR2 as SAAAGT. This CDR3 reads CASSSGRGALSSYEQYV. CDR3 bases: TGTGCCAGCAGCTCCGGTAGGGGCGCTTTAAGCTCCTACGAGCAATACGTC.